This T cell receptor beta chain was obtained from a study of T cell repertoires in cytomegalovirus infection. Study-wide results and caveats: CMV-specific TCR beta clonotypes restricted by HLA-C were the ones dominating the ex vivo response. Cumulative frequency (of public TCR beta family members) identified carriers of CMV plus the relevant HLA.

With respect to this clonotype: No antigen is known for it.

V shed 5 bases and J shed 7 bases, with 14 bases lying between them. The length of the CDR3 is 13 residues. Germline CDR1 reads MDHEN; CDR2 reads SYDVKM. Using its own MiXCR run on the reads, TCRdb lists one record per CDR3 protein. The sample includes just under 550,000 distinct CDR3 sequences, about 30% of them seen just once. The rearrangement joins TRBV28 to TRBJ1-2, with D possibly being TRBD1 (6 bases). The TCR was taken from a human donor in good health (CMV status not recorded). Some clones in this sample may be carry-over from other donors' samples. Sequenced material: PBMCs. The CDR3 sequence: CASSRRGGRGYTF. The CDR3 coding sequence is TGTGCCAGCAGTCGCAGGGGAGGACGTGGCTACACCTTC.